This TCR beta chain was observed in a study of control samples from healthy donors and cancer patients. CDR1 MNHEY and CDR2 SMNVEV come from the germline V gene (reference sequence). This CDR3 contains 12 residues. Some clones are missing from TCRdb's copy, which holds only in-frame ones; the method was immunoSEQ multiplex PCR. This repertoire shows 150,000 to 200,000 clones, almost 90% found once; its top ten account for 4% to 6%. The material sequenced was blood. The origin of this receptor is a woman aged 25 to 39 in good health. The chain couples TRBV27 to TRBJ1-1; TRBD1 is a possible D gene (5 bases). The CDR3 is CASGSGGAGAFF. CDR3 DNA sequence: TGTGCTTCCGGATCAGGCGGGGCTGGGGCTTTCTTT.